A selection of T cell receptor beta chains follows, all from one sample in a study of blood T cell repertoires in COVID-19. Data came from immunoSEQ multiplex PCR; TCRdb stores just in-frame clones and leaves some out. The sample has about 280,000 clones; around 88% are singletons. Material: peripheral blood. These receptors all stem from a middle-aged man with acute or convalescent COVID-19. CDR3s include the opening cysteine and the closing phenylalanine or tryptophan. Each record gives: V gene, clone size, D gene, J gene, CDR3 protein, CDR3 DNA. The D gene is left open where the match is weak. Clone size, where shown, is once, few, many, or a class for clones that have expanded.

v_gene: TRBV2; abundance: once; d_gene: NA; j_gene: TRBJ1-6; CDR3aa: CASSGEAVFLHF; CDR3nt: TGTGCCAGCAGTGGGGAGGCGGTATTCCTCCACTTT
v_gene: TRBV6-4; abundance: NA; d_gene: NA; j_gene: TRBJ2-6; CDR3aa: CANHQGKLYTGANVLTF; CDR3nt: TGTGCCAACCATCAGGGGAAGTTATATACTGGGGCCAACGTCCTGACTTTC
v_gene: TRBV11-2; abundance: NA; d_gene: NA; j_gene: TRBJ2-3; CDR3aa: CASSLAADTQYF; CDR3nt: TGTGCCAGCAGTTTAGCGGCAGATACGCAGTATTTT
v_gene: TRBV7-2; abundance: once; d_gene: NA; j_gene: TRBJ1-5; CDR3aa: CASSLAGASVQPQHF; CDR3nt: TGTGCCAGCAGCTTGGCGGGGGCGTCGGTTCAGCCCCAGCATTTT
v_gene: TRBV5-5; abundance: NA; d_gene: TRBD1; j_gene: TRBJ1-4; CDR3aa: CASSLASWTGLNEKLFF; CDR3nt: TGTGCCAGCAGCTTGGCCTCGTGGACAGGGCTTAATGAAAAACTGTTTTTT
v_gene: TRBV7-9; abundance: NA; d_gene: TRBD1; j_gene: TRBJ2-7; CDR3aa: CASSPGQGPSSYEQYF; CDR3nt: TGTGCCAGCAGCCCCGGACAGGGCCCCAGCTCCTACGAGCAGTACTTC
v_gene: TRBV28; abundance: NA; d_gene: TRBD1; j_gene: TRBJ1-4; CDR3aa: CASSLGTGGFVTNEKLFF; CDR3nt: TGTGCCAGCAGTTTAGGGACAGGGGGTTTTGTCACTAATGAAAAACTGTTTTTT
v_gene: TRBV28; abundance: NA; d_gene: NA; j_gene: TRBJ2-7; CDR3aa: CASVGGPGHEQYF; CDR3nt: TGTGCCAGCGTCGGGGGGCCCGGGCACGAGCAGTACTTC
v_gene: TRBV6-5; abundance: NA; d_gene: TRBD1; j_gene: TRBJ2-7; CDR3aa: CASSLTGGSEQYF; CDR3nt: TGTGCCAGCAGTTTGACAGGGGGATCCGAGCAGTACTTC
v_gene: TRBV10-3; abundance: NA; d_gene: NA; j_gene: TRBJ2-3; CDR3aa: CAISGWGADTQYF; CDR3nt: TGTGCCATCAGTGGGTGGGGGGCAGATACGCAGTATTTT
v_gene: TRBV7-3; abundance: NA; d_gene: NA; j_gene: TRBJ2-2; CDR3aa: CASSVRAGELFF; CDR3nt: TGTGCCAGCAGCGTTAGAGCCGGGGAGCTGTTTTTT
v_gene: TRBV27; abundance: NA; d_gene: NA; j_gene: TRBJ2-6; CDR3aa: CASSLSWGPGANVLTF; CDR3nt: TGTGCCAGCAGTTTATCTTGGGGGCCAGGGGCCAACGTCCTGACTTTC
v_gene: TRBV30; abundance: NA; d_gene: NA; j_gene: TRBJ2-7; CDR3aa: CACGQRPYEQYF; CDR3nt: TGTGCCTGCGGACAGAGACCCTACGAGCAGTACTTC
v_gene: TRBV6-1; abundance: NA; d_gene: TRBD1; j_gene: TRBJ2-2; CDR3aa: CASSEARQGTGELFF; CDR3nt: TGTGCCAGCAGTGAAGCGCGACAGGGGACCGGGGAGCTGTTTTTT
v_gene: TRBV6-5; abundance: NA; d_gene: NA; j_gene: TRBJ2-1; CDR3aa: CASSRTGYNEQFF; CDR3nt: TGTGCCAGCAGTAGAACAGGATACAATGAGCAGTTCTTC
v_gene: TRBV19; abundance: NA; d_gene: TRBD1; j_gene: TRBJ2-7; CDR3aa: CATRPGQGVPYEQYF; CDR3nt: TGTGCCACCCGACCGGGACAGGGGGTACCCTACGAGCAGTACTTC
v_gene: TRBV5-4; abundance: NA; d_gene: NA; j_gene: TRBJ1-2; CDR3aa: CASSFWQGTRGYTF; CDR3nt: TGTGCCAGCAGCTTCTGGCAGGGAACACGTGGCTACACCTTC
v_gene: TRBV19; abundance: NA; d_gene: TRBD1; j_gene: TRBJ1-2; CDR3aa: CASTQGALGGYTF; CDR3nt: TGTGCCAGTACTCAGGGGGCTTTAGGGGGCTACACCTTC
v_gene: TRBV30; abundance: NA; d_gene: TRBD1; j_gene: TRBJ1-2; CDR3aa: CAWSSLTGGVGYGYTF; CDR3nt: TGTGCCTGGAGTTCTCTTACAGGGGGCGTAGGTTATGGCTACACCTTC
v_gene: TRBV5-1; abundance: NA; d_gene: NA; j_gene: TRBJ1-1; CDR3aa: CASSFEGGTMNTEAFF; CDR3nt: TGCGCCAGCAGCTTTGAAGGAGGGACCATGAACACTGAAGCTTTCTTT
v_gene: TRBV7-3; abundance: NA; d_gene: TRBD2; j_gene: TRBJ2-1; CDR3aa: CASSRLAGGGYNEQFF; CDR3nt: TGTGCCAGCAGTAGACTAGCGGGGGGAGGTTACAATGAGCAGTTCTTC
v_gene: TRBV30; abundance: NA; d_gene: NA; j_gene: TRBJ2-2; CDR3aa: CAWSGGVNTGELFF; CDR3nt: TGTGCCTGGAGTGGGGGAGTTAACACCGGGGAGCTGTTTTTT
v_gene: TRBV29-1; abundance: NA; d_gene: TRBD1; j_gene: TRBJ1-1; CDR3aa: CSVDGGGVKAFF; CDR3nt: TGCAGCGTTGACGGAGGGGGCGTGAAAGCTTTCTTT
v_gene: TRBV5-1; abundance: NA; d_gene: TRBD1; j_gene: TRBJ2-7; CDR3aa: CASSPGTVLTYEQYF; CDR3nt: TGCGCCAGCAGCCCAGGGACAGTATTAACCTACGAGCAGTACTTC
v_gene: TRBV9; abundance: NA; d_gene: TRBD1; j_gene: TRBJ1-2; CDR3aa: CASTQGGLGGYTF; CDR3nt: TGTGCCAGCACCCAGGGGGGTCTGGGGGGCTACACCTTC
v_gene: TRBV6-5; abundance: NA; d_gene: NA; j_gene: TRBJ2-1; CDR3aa: CASSRVEGGEQFF; CDR3nt: TGTGCCAGCAGCCGGGTAGAAGGTGGTGAGCAGTTCTTC
v_gene: TRBV10-2; abundance: NA; d_gene: TRBD1; j_gene: TRBJ1-2; CDR3aa: CASKVLTGDYGYTF; CDR3nt: TGCGCCAGCAAAGTACTGACAGGGGACTATGGCTACACCTTC
v_gene: TRBV4-1; abundance: once; d_gene: TRBD1; j_gene: TRBJ1-1; CDR3aa: CASSQDDRGSEAFF; CDR3nt: TGCGCCAGCAGCCAAGATGACAGGGGAAGTGAAGCTTTCTTT
v_gene: TRBV30; abundance: NA; d_gene: TRBD1; j_gene: TRBJ2-3; CDR3aa: CAWSYGTGALGTQYF; CDR3nt: TGTGCCTGGAGTTATGGGACAGGGGCGCTGGGTACGCAGTATTTT
v_gene: TRBV19; abundance: NA; d_gene: TRBD1; j_gene: TRBJ2-3; CDR3aa: CASSMSPRTGLKGADTQYF; CDR3nt: TGTGCCAGTAGTATGAGCCCCAGGACAGGTCTCAAAGGGGCAGATACGCAGTATTTT
v_gene: TRBV25-1; abundance: once; d_gene: NA; j_gene: TRBJ1-2; CDR3aa: CASSLQGFDGYTF; CDR3nt: TGTGCCAGCTCCTTGCAGGGTTTCGATGGCTACACCTTC
v_gene: TRBV24-1; abundance: NA; d_gene: TRBD1; j_gene: TRBJ2-1; CDR3aa: CATSDPPGQGYNEQFF; CDR3nt: TGTGCCACCAGTGACCCCCCGGGACAGGGCTACAATGAGCAGTTCTTC
v_gene: TRBV5-8; abundance: NA; d_gene: NA; j_gene: TRBJ2-5; CDR3aa: CASLRNYQETQYF; CDR3nt: TGTGCCAGCCTCAGAAATTACCAAGAGACCCAGTACTTC
v_gene: TRBV28; abundance: once; d_gene: TRBD1; j_gene: TRBJ2-7; CDR3aa: CASRTGQGSEQYF; CDR3nt: TGTGCCAGCAGAACGGGACAGGGTAGCGAGCAGTACTTC
v_gene: TRBV4-1; abundance: NA; d_gene: TRBD1; j_gene: TRBJ1-1; CDR3aa: CASSRGQGYNEAFF; CDR3nt: TGCGCCAGCAGCCGAGGACAGGGGTATAATGAAGCTTTCTTT
v_gene: TRBV10-1; abundance: NA; d_gene: NA; j_gene: TRBJ1-3; CDR3aa: CASSTGQFGNTIYF; CDR3nt: TGCGCCAGCAGTACTGGACAGTTCGGAAACACCATATATTTT
v_gene: TRBV15; abundance: NA; d_gene: NA; j_gene: TRBJ1-1; CDR3aa: CATSRDGTGRGNAEAFF; CDR3nt: TGTGCCACCAGCAGAGATGGAACAGGTAGGGGGAATGCTGAAGCTTTCTTT
v_gene: TRBV6-5; abundance: NA; d_gene: TRBD1; j_gene: TRBJ2-1; CDR3aa: CASSHTGGEQFF; CDR3nt: TGTGCCAGCAGCCATACAGGGGGTGAGCAGTTCTTC
v_gene: TRBV10-3; abundance: NA; d_gene: NA; j_gene: TRBJ2-7; CDR3aa: CATGLGQATAGEQYF; CDR3nt: TGTGCCACCGGCCTTGGACAGGCGACAGCGGGCGAGCAGTACTTC
v_gene: TRBV7-2; abundance: once; d_gene: NA; j_gene: TRBJ2-3; CDR3aa: CASSADGYSNRRTQYF; CDR3nt: TGTGCCAGCAGCGCAGACGGTTACAGCAATAGGAGGACGCAGTATTTT
v_gene: TRBV5-3; abundance: few; d_gene: TRBD1; j_gene: TRBJ1-5; CDR3aa: CARSSGTGGYQPQHF; CDR3nt: TGTGCCAGAAGTTCCGGGACAGGGGGCTATCAGCCCCAGCATTTT
v_gene: TRBV3-1/TRBV3-2; abundance: NA; d_gene: TRBD2; j_gene: TRBJ2-7; CDR3aa: CASSQDELAGPYEQYF; CDR3nt: TGTGCCAGCAGCCAAGATGAACTAGCGGGTCCCTACGAGCAGTACTTC
v_gene: TRBV4-1; abundance: NA; d_gene: NA; j_gene: TRBJ1-6; CDR3aa: CASRQDYNSPLHF; CDR3nt: TGCGCCAGTCGACAGGATTATAATTCACCCCTCCACTTT
v_gene: TRBV5-8; abundance: once; d_gene: TRBD1; j_gene: TRBJ1-1; CDR3aa: CASSLTSGTAYTEAFF; CDR3nt: TGTGCCAGCAGCCTGACGTCCGGGACAGCTTACACTGAAGCTTTCTTT
v_gene: TRBV6-1; abundance: NA; d_gene: NA; j_gene: TRBJ1-2; CDR3aa: CASSESVIANYGYTF; CDR3nt: TGTGCCAGCAGTGAATCGGTGATAGCTAACTATGGCTACACCTTC
v_gene: TRBV27; abundance: NA; d_gene: NA; j_gene: TRBJ1-3; CDR3aa: CASSTLPPGNTIYF; CDR3nt: TGTGCCAGCAGCACTTTACCCCCTGGAAACACCATATATTTT
v_gene: TRBV19; abundance: NA; d_gene: NA; j_gene: TRBJ1-5; CDR3aa: CASSRGGNQPQHF; CDR3nt: TGTGCCAGTTCTCGTGGAGGGAATCAGCCCCAGCATTTT
v_gene: TRBV29-1; abundance: NA; d_gene: TRBD1; j_gene: TRBJ2-3; CDR3aa: CSGGQGGTDTQYF; CDR3nt: TGCAGCGGCGGACAGGGCGGCACAGATACGCAGTATTTT
v_gene: TRBV3-1/TRBV3-2; abundance: NA; d_gene: TRBD1; j_gene: TRBJ1-5; CDR3aa: CASSPQTGGLNQPQHF; CDR3nt: TGTGCCAGCAGCCCTCAAACAGGGGGCTTAAATCAGCCCCAGCATTTT
v_gene: TRBV6-1; abundance: NA; d_gene: TRBD2; j_gene: TRBJ2-3; CDR3aa: CASSETRTSGGVTDTQYF; CDR3nt: TGTGCCAGCAGTGAAACCCGGACTAGCGGGGGTGTGACAGATACGCAGTATTTT
v_gene: TRBV28; abundance: NA; d_gene: TRBD1; j_gene: TRBJ1-1; CDR3aa: CASSFLHLTGGVGYTEAFF; CDR3nt: TGTGCCAGCAGCTTCCTCCACCTGACAGGGGGCGTGGGGTACACTGAAGCTTTCTTT
v_gene: TRBV4-1; abundance: NA; d_gene: NA; j_gene: TRBJ2-2; CDR3aa: CASSQAQGSGELFF; CDR3nt: TGCGCCAGCAGCCAAGCCCAGGGGTCCGGGGAGCTGTTTTTT
v_gene: TRBV19; abundance: NA; d_gene: TRBD1; j_gene: TRBJ2-2; CDR3aa: CASSHPGQGAGELFF; CDR3nt: TGTGCCAGTAGTCACCCGGGACAGGGGGCCGGGGAGCTGTTTTTT
v_gene: TRBV6-5; abundance: NA; d_gene: NA; j_gene: TRBJ1-1; CDR3aa: CASRSGTSTEAFF; CDR3nt: TGTGCCAGCAGATCAGGCACGAGCACTGAAGCTTTCTTT
v_gene: TRBV11-2; abundance: NA; d_gene: NA; j_gene: TRBJ1-2; CDR3aa: CASSLAAGPLGYTF; CDR3nt: TGTGCCAGCAGCTTAGCGGCAGGGCCATTGGGCTACACCTTC
v_gene: TRBV5-8; abundance: few; d_gene: NA; j_gene: TRBJ1-2; CDR3aa: CASSLTGPHGYTF; CDR3nt: TGTGCCAGCAGCTTGACAGGGCCCCATGGCTACACCTTC
v_gene: TRBV5-8; abundance: NA; d_gene: TRBD1; j_gene: TRBJ1-1; CDR3aa: CASSLGDSRRTWPEAFF; CDR3nt: TGTGCCAGCAGCTTGGGGGACAGTAGGAGGACTTGGCCTGAAGCTTTCTTT